The entry below gives a single T cell receptor (beta chain) sequence along with its context. Its antigen is unknown. For the second PCR, which ran for 7 to 11 cycles, a sample-barcoded 5' primer and a J-beta primer mix were used. TCRdb called the 5' RACE reads again in MiXCR, with one record for every CDR3 protein. The sample holds about 1.6 million distinct CDR3 sequences, 30% to 40% seen once. This record belongs to a study of blood T cells in healthy people across ages. Study findings and constraints: There was a strong correlation between TCR beta diversity and naive T cell percentage. From one million sequenced T cells, diversity estimates were lower bounds. Observed TCR beta diversity per million T cells went down as age went up. This fall followed a roughly linear course with age.

CDR1 and CDR2 from the germline V gene are GTSNPN and SVGIG (reference sequence). V gave up 5 bases and J gave up 0 bases, with 14 bases separating them. This CDR3 is 14 amino acids long. V and J are TRBV30 and TRBJ2-7; either TRBD1 or TRBD2 may supply D (6 bases each). Sequencing input: blood. This receptor was taken from a woman in her 30s in good health. CDR3 residues: CAWGHGGSSYEQYF. The CDR3 bases are TGTGCCTGGGGCCACGGGGGCTCCTCCTACGAGCAGTACTTC.